The 10 T cell receptor beta chains below come from one sample, sequenced in a study of Tregs in tolerant kidney transplant recipients. The repertoire was sequenced with immunoSEQ multiplex PCR; TCRdb's copy has only in-frame clones and lacks some. The sample holds approximately 75,000 clones, approximately 90% seen once. The material was Tregs from blood, obtained before the transplant. Receptors were obtained from a human donor who received a combined kidney and bone marrow transplant.

J is TRBJ2-1 and V is TRBV4-2; D is unresolved. V lost 4 bases and J lost 5, with 12 bases in between. The CDR3 is 14 amino acids. Germline assignment: CDR1 LGHNA and CDR2 YNFKEQ. The CDR3 DNA reads as TGTGCCAGCAGCCCGACCTGGTCGCACAATGAGCAGTTCTTC. It codes for CASSPTWSHNEQFF.

This clone appeared once. The chain links TRBV2 to TRBJ2-3; D gene uncertain. The V gene lost 6 bases and the J gene lost 1 base, with 11 bases spanning the gap. Looked up from germline, CDR1 is SNHLY and CDR2 is FYNNEI. The length of the CDR3 is 14 residues. In nucleotides, the CDR3 is TGTGCCAGCAGAGGGCAGCGAGGCACAGATACGCAGTATTTT. This sequence encodes CASRGQRGTDTQYF.

Here the CDR3 reads CAISGPDRNQPQHF. The CDR3 region has the DNA TGTGCCATCAGCGGCCCGGACAGAAATCAGCCCCAGCATTTT. The rearrangement uses TRBV10-3 and TRBJ1-5; D is perhaps TRBD1 (6 bases). This CDR3 region has 14 residues. CDR1 and CDR2 from the germline V gene are ENHRY and SYGVKD. V was clipped by 6 bases and J by 4 bases, with 13 bases between them.

This clone came up once. The genes are TRBV6-1 and TRBJ1-2, with unresolved D. Germline lookup yields CDR1 MNHNS and CDR2 SASEGT. CDR3 size: 11 residues. Trimming pared 7 bases from V and 2 bases from J, leaving 5 bases between. Here the CDR3 reads CASMGNYGYTF. Written as DNA, the CDR3 is TGTGCCAGCATGGGGAACTATGGCTACACCTTC.

The gene calls are TRBV7-3 and TRBJ2-3, with D tentatively TRBD1 (7 bases). Trimming took 4 bases from V and 2 from J, leaving 16 bases between them. The V gene's germline CDR1 is SGHTA and CDR2 FQGTGA. CDR3 length equals 16 residues. The CDR3 DNA sequence: TGTGCCAGCAGCTCCCGGACAGGAGGGGCCACAGATACGCAGTATTTT. This translates into CASSSRTGGATDTQYF.

A few counts support this clone. The rearrangement joins TRBV6-5 to TRBJ2-2; possibly TRBD2 for D (5 bases). The CDR3 runs 15 residues. With 6 bases removed from V and 4 bases from J, the gap between germline ends came to 15 bases. Germline V gene data show CDR1 as MNHEY and CDR2 as SVGAGI. The DNA of the CDR3 is TGTGCCAGCAGCCCAATGGGAGTACCCACCGGGGAGCTGTTTTTT. It translates to CASSPMGVPTGELFF.

With regard to this clone: One end of the junction varies from germline; a read error may be responsible. The chain employs TRBV2 and TRBJ2-6; D is undetermined. Germline CDR1 and CDR2: SNHLY and FYNNEI. The CDR3 is 11 residues long. DNA of the CDR3: TGTGCCAGCAGTGAAGTTATGGTTTGGGCTTTC. This codes for CASSEVMVWAF.

The rearrangement links TRBV11-2 to TRBJ1-2; D is undetermined. V was cut by 7 bases and J by 4 bases, with 13 bases left in between. The CDR3 totals 13 residues. Germline CDR1 is SGHAT and CDR2 is FQNNGV. CDR3 nucleotide sequence: TGTGCCAGCACCAAAGGGTCTAGCTATGGCTACACCTTC. Translation: CASTKGSSYGYTF. Full variable domain (outside the CDR3, taken from reference TRBV11-2 and TRBJ1-2): EAGVAQSPRYKIIEKRQSVAFWCNPISGHATLYWYQQILGQGPKLLIQFQNNGVVDDSQLPKDRFSAERLKGVDSTLKIQPAKLEDSAVYLCASTKGSSYGYTFGSGTRLTVV.

This chain links TRBV7-9 with TRBJ1-2; D is uncertain. The germline V gene has CDR1 SEHNR and CDR2 FQNEAQ (reference sequence). Trimming pared 5 bases from V and 5 bases from J, leaving 12 bases between. The CDR3 totals 13 residues. The CDR3 nucleotides are TGTGCCAGCAGCCCAAGTACCGGGTATGGCTACACCTTC. Translating gives CASSPSTGYGYTF.

J is TRBJ2-1 and V is TRBV11-3; 10 positions match TRBD1. The V segment lost 5 bases and the J segment 4 bases; nucleotides outside the gene matches: 5. CDR1 SGHNT and CDR2 YENEEA come from the germline V gene. The CDR3 contains 15 residues. The CDR3 spells CASSARDRGYNEQFF. CDR3 bases: TGTGCCAGCAGCGCCCGGGACAGGGGTTACAATGAGCAGTTCTTC.